This entry features one T cell receptor beta chain sequence. Germline trimming cut 4 bases from V and 4 bases from J; bases unmatched to any gene: 6. Germline-derived CDR1 and CDR2 are PRHDT and FYEKMQ (reference sequence). This CDR3 spans 15 amino acids. PCR primers comprised 60 Vbeta and 13 Jbeta primers. Sequencing was performed with immunoSEQ multiplex PCR; in TCRdb, only in-frame clones are kept and a portion is missing. The sample has under 200,000 clones; 68% are singletons. The data originate from a study of cytomegalovirus exposure and HLA in healthy donors. The sequence came from a middle-aged woman in good health and CMV-seropositive. Material for sequencing was PBMCs. V gene TRBV13 combines with J gene TRBJ1-4, with TRBD1 matching 7 bases. This CDR3 is CASSSSGTVNEKLFF. CDR3 DNA: TGTGCCAGCAGCTCTTCCGGGACAGTTAATGAAAAACTGTTTTTT.